This T cell receptor (beta chain) stems from a study of early stage breast cancer tumors. About the research overall: ER+/PR+/HER2- status applied to about 80% of the 16 invasive breast tumors. Invasive lobular carcinomas made up four of 12 ER+/PR+/HER2- tumors. Study-wide findings and caveats: Tumors had about 2.6-fold higher T cell density than normal breast.

Blood replicates held 0.5 ug DNA, tumor or normal breast around 1.5 ug, two each. Measured with immunoSEQ multiplex PCR; TCRdb has only the in-frame clones, and not every one. In the table there are 20,000 or so clones, about 78% of which are singletons. In the case of this clone: Its matching antigen is unknown.

The CDR3 consists of 12 residues. Germline CDR1 and CDR2: SNHLY and FYNNEI. Trimming left V 0 bases short and J 6 bases short, with 5 bases between. The clonotype originates from a person between 60 and 70 years old with breast cancer. The gene calls are TRBV2 and TRBJ1-1; D is ambiguous. What was sequenced was blood. CDR3 DNA sequence: TGTGCCAGCAGTGAAGCGAGCCCTGAAGCTTTCTTT. This encodes CASSEASPEAFF.